Listed below are T cell receptor beta chains from one sample, sequenced in a study of cytomegalovirus exposure and HLA in healthy donors. TCRdb's table, derived via immunoSEQ multiplex PCR, lists solely in-frame clones and lacks some. The sample lists some 130,000 clones; roughly two thirds were seen once. The sequenced sample was PBMCs. These receptors all stem from a man aged 30-40 years in good health and CMV-seropositive. CDR3s include the opening cysteine and the closing phenylalanine or tryptophan. A D gene is named only where the DNA matches it firmly. A clone size is listed for some rows: how often the clone was seen (once, few, many), or a class if it is expanded.

>TRBD1|TRBJ2-1|few|TRBV5-4|14
TGTGCCAGCAGCTTGAGACAGGGTTACAATGAGCAGTTCTTC
CASSLRQGYNEQFF
>-|TRBJ1-5|-|TRBV28|15
TGTGCCAGCACTACAACAGGGATGGGCAATCAGCCCCAGCATTTT
CASTTTGMGNQPQHF
>-|TRBJ2-5|once|TRBV9|13
TGTGCCAGCAGCGTAGACTTCCAAGAGACCCAGTACTTC
CASSVDFQETQYF
>TRBD2|TRBJ2-7|-|TRBV28|17
TGTGCCAGCAGTTTATCACCACTAGCGGGAGGAAACGACGAGCAGTACTTC
CASSLSPLAGGNDEQYF
>-|TRBJ2-1|-|TRBV18|15
TGTGCCAGCTCACCGACGGAGGAGCCCTACAATGAGCAGTTCTTC
CASSPTEEPYNEQFF
>TRBD1|TRBJ1-1|-|TRBV6-5|15
TGTGCCAGCAGTTACTCCGGACAGGGGAACACTGAAGCTTTCTTT
CASSYSGQGNTEAFF
>TRBD2|TRBJ2-3|-|TRBV5-6|15
TGTGCCAGCAGCTTGCAAGCGGGAGGGGGAGATACGCAGTATTTT
CASSLQAGGGDTQYF
>-|TRBJ2-1|-|TRBV5-6|14
TGTGCCAGCAGCTTGGGACTCAGCTACAATGAGCAGTTCTTC
CASSLGLSYNEQFF
>TRBD2|TRBJ2-1|-|TRBV5-5|18
TGTGCCAGCAGCTTGGAGGGTTGGGCTAGCGGGAGATACGGTGAGCAGTTCTTC
CASSLEGWASGRYGEQFF
>-|TRBJ2-7|-|TRBV5-1|13
TGCGCCAGCAAGGATCCTCCCATCGGGGAGCAGTACTTC
CASKDPPIGEQYF
>TRBD1|TRBJ2-5|-|TRBV4-3|15
TGCGCCAGCAGCCAACGAACAGGGGGCGGGGAGACCCAGTACTTC
CASSQRTGGGETQYF
>TRBD1|TRBJ2-2|few|TRBV7-3|15
TGTGCCAGCAGCTCACAGGGGGGTTACACCGGGGAGCTGTTTTTT
CASSSQGGYTGELFF
>TRBD2|TRBJ2-1|-|TRBV6-4|15
TGTGCCAGCAGTGAGGAAACTAGCGGATCCAATGAGCAGTTCTTC
CASSEETSGSNEQFF
>-|TRBJ1-2|-|TRBV7-8|19
TGTGCCAGCAGCTTAGCTCCTGGAGCCGGAATCGGCTTGAACTATGGCTACACCTTC
CASSLAPGAGIGLNYGYTF
>-|TRBJ2-5|-|TRBV5-4|14
TGTGCCAGCAGCTTGGACAGGACCCAAGAGACCCAGTACTTC
CASSLDRTQETQYF
>TRBD1|TRBJ1-1|-|TRBV10-3|17
TGCGCCATCAGCAGGAATAGCCCGGGACAGGGTAACACTGAAGCTTTCTTT
CAISRNSPGQGNTEAFF
>TRBD2|TRBJ2-3|-|TRBV7-9|16
TGTGCCAGCAGCCCGACGAGCGGGAGTGGCACAGATACGCAGTATTTT
CASSPTSGSGTDTQYF
>TRBD1|TRBJ2-7|-|TRBV27|14
TGTGCCAGCAGAGACCTGGGACAGTTCTACGAGCAGTACTTC
CASRDLGQFYEQYF
>-|TRBJ2-7|-|TRBV27|14
TGTGCCACCAGGAGAGCGGCAACCCCCTACGAGCAGTACTTC
CATRRAATPYEQYF
>TRBD2|TRBJ2-5|-|TRBV5-5|15
TGTGCCAGCAGCGAAACTAGCGGAGGCCAAGAGACCCAGTACTTC
CASSETSGGQETQYF
>TRBD2|TRBJ2-7|-|TRBV13|15
TGTGCCAGCAGCTTAAGGCTAGCGGGAGGATCCCATCAGTACTTC
CASSLRLAGGSHQYF
>TRBD2|TRBJ2-7|-|TRBV29-1|14
TGCAGCGTTGACGGTGCGGGAGGGCCCTACGAGCAGTACTTC
CSVDGAGGPYEQYF
>-|TRBJ1-1|-|TRBV10-3|13
TGTGCCATCAGCAGCCAGGAGAACACTGAAGCTTTCTTT
CAISSQENTEAFF
>-|TRBJ1-5|once|TRBV7-9|14
TGTGCCAGCAGCTTAGGGGGGCTTAATCAGCCCCAGCATTTT
CASSLGGLNQPQHF
>TRBD1|TRBJ2-7|-|TRBV5-1|14
TGCGCCAGCAAAGGACAGGGGGGGAGCCACGAGCAGTACTTC
CASKGQGGSHEQYF